The source of this T cell receptor (beta chain) is a study of T cells in Graves' hyperthyroidism and ophthalmopathy (dated by TCRdb to 2018 to 2020). Broadly, across the study: Peripheral blood was collected at initial diagnosis, before any treatment. To identify distinguishing TCR V-J signatures, a discovery cohort of around 98 patients was used, comprising some 43 with Graves' ophthalmopathy and around 60 with stable Graves' hyperthyroidism. In addition, the study compared T-cell repertoires in thyroid tissue and in blood from a handful of Graves' hyperthyroidism patients. Whether ophthalmopathy could be predicted prospectively was tested in an independent validation cohort made up of roughly 19 hyperthyroidism patients plus 17 patients who later progressed to ophthalmopathy. After blood sampling, hyperthyroidism patients were treated with methimazole at a starting dose of 30 mg daily, and ophthalmopathy patients were treated with high-dose intravenous methylprednisolone. The roughly 100 discovery patients were randomly divided into training and test sets at a 7:3 ratio. According to the paper, TCR Vbeta CDR3 sequencing was carried out on more than 120 peripheral blood samples, which came from fewer than 50 ophthalmopathy, under 80 hyperthyroidism and approximately 17 progressor patients.

Hyperthyroidism patients were newly diagnosed, had a disease duration of under 2 months, and were aged 18 to 65 years. Patients with uncontrolled infections, other autoimmune diseases, pregnancy or lactation were excluded. Diagnoses were established on the basis of clinical symptoms, serum thyroxine and TRAb, thyroid ultrasound, and orbital computed tomography. Blood from progressor patients was drawn when they were first diagnosed with hyperthyroidism, before any ophthalmopathy symptoms appeared. PBMCs were separated from roughly 10 ml of fresh peripheral blood using Ficoll-Paque density gradient centrifugation. Progressor patients were first diagnosed with Graves' hyperthyroidism and then developed ophthalmopathy during follow-up. Total RNA was extracted with Trizol reagent, and quality was checked on an Agilent 2100 Bioanalyzer. The TCR beta CDR3 regions were amplified from the RNA transcripts. The TCR CDR3 was subjected to a first round of RT-PCR using the HTBI primer set and the Qiagen OneStep RT-PCR kit. Libraries were constructed in a second round of multiplex PCR, after which size selection and purification were carried out. The libraries were sequenced on an Illumina HiSeq2000 using paired-end 100 bp reads. As for the authors' bioinformatics: Raw data were processed with SOAPnuke, discarding reads with adapters, uncalled bases, mean Phred below 15, or no exact constant-primer or identifier match. High-quality paired reads were merged using COPE v1.2.5, and each unique nucleotide sequence was defined as a clonotype. Clonotypes were aligned to IMGT TRBV, TRBD and TRBJ reference segments using MiTCR v1.1. Only V-J combinations with frequency above 0.0001, covering 99% to 99.2% of repertoires, were analysed. The TCS score was defined as the ratio of F50 (clonal expansion) to E x V (chaos), calculated using BLOSUM62-based TCRdist between CDR3 peptides within each V-J. Welch's t-statistics and random forest reduced roughly 500 V-J features to fewer than 15, which were used in a naive Bayes classifier (R e1071). Through fastp at Q25 and MiXCR, TCRdb rebuilt clones from the public reads, retaining in-frame beta chains. When rows share a CDR3 protein, they turn into one entry using the most common DNA and genes. These V and J calls originate from TCRdb's pipeline instead of the authors' own analysis. In all, the sample holds under 750,000 distinct CDR3 sequences, and around 19% of those were seen once. Around 15% of the sample is held by the ten biggest clonotypes.

From the cysteine up to the phenylalanine, the CDR3 has a length of 15 residues. The CDR3 DNA has 45 bases and is translated from base 1. In the germline V gene (reference sequence), CDR1 corresponds to SGHKS and CDR2 to YYEKEE. At the junction V is shortened by 4 bases and J by 3 bases; bases outside the gene matches: 9. Details on this clonotype: Its antigen is still unknown. Per-base qualities were not stored, and no clone one base away is much larger.

Overall study results and their limits: In validation, progression to ophthalmopathy was predicted by the model with about 70% sensitivity and 72% to 85% specificity, a median of approximately 6.5 months before onset. No statistical method was used to set the sample size in advance, and investigators knew the group allocation. Most expanded thyroid clonotypes (frequency above 0.001) were also detected in blood, a finding suggesting that blood repertoires may reflect thyroid immune responses. In cross-validation, a model built on a 13 V-J signature told ophthalmopathy apart from stable hyperthyroidism with under 90% sensitivity and about 81% specificity, and in testing the same model reached 80%/75%.

The sequenced sample was blood. The V and J segments used are TRBV5-5 and TRBJ2-7, with TRBD1 matching 8 junction bases. The receptor comes from a woman in her 50s with Graves' hyperthyroidism that later progressed to Graves' ophthalmopathy. The CDR3 here reads CASSPRTGSIYEQYF. The nucleotide sequence is TGTGCCAGCAGCCCCCGGACAGGGTCAATCTACGAGCAGTACTTC.